These 21 T cell receptor beta chains came from one sample sequenced in a study of beta chain features in type 1 diabetes. TCRB transcripts that were expressed got sequenced, as all of the isolated RNA had been reverse transcribed. Method: immunoSEQ multiplex PCR; TCRdb's copy keeps in-frame clones and lacks some. The sample shows some 410,000 clones, around 13% of them seen only once. Sequencing was carried out using naive CD4+ T cells from blood. All receptors derive from a man aged 25-45 years in good health.

The chain is built from TRBV4-3 and TRBJ2-2; 7 nucleotides line up with TRBD1. Looked up from germline, CDR1 is LGHNA and CDR2 is YSLEER. This CDR3 contains 15 residues. J was trimmed by 4 bases and V by 0 bases; bases with no gene match: 2. CDR3 sequence: CASSQETGFTGELFF. The CDR3 DNA reads TGCGCCAGCAGCCAAGAGACAGGGTTCACCGGGGAGCTGTTTTTT.

The chain has TRBV10-1 and TRBJ2-1, with 8 positions matching TRBD2. The V segment lost 5 bases and the J segment 2 bases; nucleotides outside the gene matches: 5. This CDR3 is built from 15 residues. Germline V lookup: CDR1 WNHNN, CDR2 SYGVQD (reference sequence). DNA of the CDR3: TGCGCCAGCAGTTACCGGCGGGGGGCCTACAATGAGCAGTTCTTC. It specifies CASSYRRGAYNEQFF.

The genes are TRBV6-1 and TRBJ2-7, with D possibly matching TRBD1 (6 bases). Deletions cut 6 bases from V and 4 bases from J, with 13 bases between. The CDR3 length is 13 residues. Germline V gene lookup returns CDR1 MNHNS and CDR2 SASEGT. CDR3 in amino acids: CASSQNRVYEQYV. CDR3 DNA sequence: TGTGCCAGCAGCCAAAACAGGGTTTACGAGCAGTACGTC.

This clone appeared a few times. The chain couples TRBV4-2 to TRBJ2-2; possibly TRBD1 for D (6 bases). CDR1 and CDR2 from the germline V gene are LGHNA and YNFKEQ. The CDR3 consists of 16 residues. Trimming pared 1 base from V and 5 bases from J, leaving 14 bases between. Here the CDR3 reads CASSQGPDRYTGELFF. The CDR3 coding sequence is TGTGCCAGCAGCCAAGGACCCGACAGGTATACCGGGGAGCTGTTTTTT.

This clone was detected a few times. The rearrangement joins TRBV30 to TRBJ1-1; no firm D call. CDR1 GTSNPN and CDR2 SVGIG come from the germline V gene (reference sequence). This CDR3 spans 13 amino acids. In DNA, the CDR3 is TGTACATTCAACTACCAGGTGGGCACTGAAGCTTTCTTT. It encodes CTFNYQVGTEAFF.

This clone was observed a few times. This sequence joins TRBV9 and TRBJ2-1; possibly TRBD2 for D (5 bases). Germline lookup yields CDR1 SGDLS and CDR2 YYNGEE. V gave up 2 bases and J gave up 2 bases, with 11 bases separating them. The CDR3 consists of 15 residues. CDR3 region: CASSVASRTYNEQFF. In DNA form, the CDR3 reads TGTGCCAGCAGCGTGGCTAGCAGGACCTACAATGAGCAGTTCTTC.

In its sample, this clone was seen a few times. The gene calls are TRBV18 and TRBJ2-7; 7 bases align to TRBD1. The CDR3 covers 14 residues. Germline lookup yields CDR1 KGHSH and CDR2 LQKENI. Losses at the gene ends were 3 bases for V and 4 bases for J; bases not matched to a gene: 6. The CDR3 DNA reads as TGTGCCAGCTCACCCCGGACAGGACCTTACGAGCAGTACGTC. Its translation: CASSPRTGPYEQYV.

The chain recombines TRBV7-9 with TRBJ2-1; D call uncertain. This CDR3 is built from 13 residues. Germline CDR1 and CDR2: SEHNR and FQNEAQ (reference sequence). V shed 5 bases and J shed 8 bases, with 13 bases lying between them. DNA of the CDR3: TGTGCCAGCAGCGCCGTAGGCGAGGATGAGCAGTTCTTC. Protein product: CASSAVGEDEQFF.

The rearrangement joins TRBV11-2 to TRBJ2-1; the D is unclear. V was pared by 1 base and J by 6 bases, with 1 base between. Germline CDR1 and CDR2: SGHAT and FQNNGV. The CDR3 contains 11 residues. Here the CDR3 reads CASSLANEQFF. The CDR3 DNA is TGTGCCAGCAGCTTAGCCAATGAGCAGTTCTTC. The variable domain in full, completed from reference TRBV11-2 and TRBJ2-1, reads EAGVAQSPRYKIIEKRQSVAFWCNPISGHATLYWYQQILGQGPKLLIQFQNNGVVDDSQLPKDRFSAERLKGVDSTLKIQPAKLEDSAVYLCASSLANEQFFGPGTRLTVL.

The chain recombines TRBV29-1 with TRBJ2-7, with D possibly matching TRBD2 (5 bases). The CDR3 loop spans 18 amino acids. Germline-derived CDR1 and CDR2 are SQVTM and ANQGSEA. Trimming stripped 0 bases from V and 3 bases from J, with 24 bases between. CDR3 in amino acids: CSVEDCFKVRAGIYEQYV. CDR3 nucleotide sequence: TGCAGCGTTGAAGACTGTTTTAAGGTACGCGCGGGTATCTACGAGCAGTACGTC.

This clone came up once. The chain couples TRBV18 to TRBJ2-5; TRBD2 matches 11 bases. Per germline, CDR1 KGHSH and CDR2 LQKENI. J gave up 4 bases and V 0 bases, and 4 bases lay outside the gene matches. The CDR3 has 16 amino acids. This CDR3 is CASSPPSLAGGETQYF. The CDR3 nucleotides are TGTGCCAGCTCACCACCGTCTCTAGCGGGGGGAGAGACCCAGTACTTC. Complete variable domain (other parts from reference TRBV18 and TRBJ2-5): NAGVMQNPRHLVRRRGQEARLRCSPMKGHSHVYWYRQLPEEGLKFMVYLQKENIIDESGMPKERFSAEFPKEGPSILRIQQVVRGDSAAYFCASSPPSLAGGETQYFGPGTRLLVL.

This clone was seen only a few times. The chain employs TRBV2 and TRBJ2-4; D is unresolved. CDR3 size: 13 residues. V was trimmed by 4 bases and J by 0 bases, leaving 4 bases between them. Germline CDR1 is SNHLY and CDR2 is FYNNEI. The CDR3 DNA follows: TGTGCCAGCAGTGCTGAAGCCAAAAACATTCAGTACTTC. Amino acids: CASSAEAKNIQYF.

This clone was picked up a small number of times. J is TRBJ2-7 and V is TRBV10-3; D assignment may be TRBD1 or TRBD2 (5 bases each). Trimming took off 5 bases at V and 5 bases at J, with 10 bases between the two ends. Germline lookup yields CDR1 ENHRY and CDR2 SYGVKD. The length of the CDR3 is 12 residues. CDR3 loop: CAISQMGDEQYF. The CDR3 bases are TGTGCCATCAGTCAGATGGGGGACGAGCAGTACTTC.

This clone has more than one count but fewer than ten. V gene TRBV29-1 combines with J gene TRBJ1-1, with unresolved D. The V gene lost 7 bases and the J gene lost 2 bases, with 11 bases spanning the gap. The germline V gene has CDR1 SQVTM and CDR2 ANQGSEA. This CDR3 contains 12 residues. The CDR3 bases are TGCAGCGCCGCCAGGAAAAACACTGAAGCTTTCTTT. Amino acids: CSAARKNTEAFF.

The rearrangement uses TRBV11-3 and TRBJ2-6; D gene unclear. CDR3 size: 16 residues. Germline V CDR1 and CDR2: SGHNT, YENEEA. V lost 2 bases, J lost 2 bases, and 10 bases lay in between. The CDR3 DNA sequence: TGTGCCAGCAGCTTATACCTCTCCCCTGGGGCCAACGTCCTGACTTTC. Translation: CASSLYLSPGANVLTF.

This clone occurred a few times. CDR3 sequence reads: CASSVTPQDQETQYF. For the CDR3, the DNA is TGTGCCAGCAGCGTAACACCACAGGACCAAGAGACCCAGTACTTC. V usage is TRBV9 and J usage is TRBJ2-5, with D possibly TRBD1 on 5 matching bases. The CDR3 consists of 15 residues. V lost 1 base and J 0 bases, leaving 10 bases between the germline ends. The germline V gene has CDR1 SGDLS and CDR2 YYNGEE.

This clone appeared a few times. The V and J genes are TRBV27 and TRBJ2-3; 9 bases match TRBD2. In germline, CDR1 is MNHEY, CDR2 SMNVEV (reference sequence). This CDR3 spans 16 amino acids. V lost 4 bases, J lost 0 bases, and 5 bases stayed unmatched. The CDR3 DNA sequence: TGTGCCAGCAGTTCCCGACTAGCGGTTAGCACAGATACGCAGTATTTT. Its translation is CASSSRLAVSTDTQYF.

This sequence joins TRBV14 and TRBJ2-1; no clear D. Germline V CDR1 and CDR2: SGHDN, FVKESK. The CDR3 runs 12 residues. V gave up 4 bases and J gave up 4 bases, with 5 bases separating them. The CDR3 nucleotides are TGTGCCAGCAGCCTAGGGTACAATGAGCAGTTCTTC. It is translated as CASSLGYNEQFF.

This clone was observed a handful of times. The chain links TRBV28 to TRBJ1-2; D is undetermined. The CDR3 covers 12 residues. CDR1 is MDHEN and CDR2 is SYDVKM in the germline V gene. V was shortened by 4 bases and J by 6 bases, with 9 bases between the two germline ends. This CDR3 reads CASSSNLDGYTF. The DNA of the CDR3 is TGTGCCAGCAGTTCCAACCTCGATGGCTACACCTTC.

CDR3 loop: CASSRTGTFSYGYTF. The CDR3 DNA follows: TGCGCCAGCAGCCGCACAGGGACATTTAGCTATGGCTACACCTTC. The chain is built from TRBV4-3 and TRBJ1-2; D may be TRBD1 (6 bases). The ends were cut back, 4 bases at V and 4 bases at J, with 16 bases in the middle. The CDR3 is 15 residues long. Germline CDR1 LGHNA, CDR2 YSLEER.

In nucleotides, the CDR3 is TGTGCCAGCAGCCCAACCCCTCCAGATACGCAGTATTTT. Its protein is CASSPTPPDTQYF. The chain combines TRBV5-4 with TRBJ2-3; D remains unclear. Trimming removed 4 bases from V and 4 bases from J, with 10 bases in between. CDR1 and CDR2 (germline): SGHNT, YYREEE (reference sequence). The CDR3 sequence is 13 residues long.